The next 2 T cell receptor beta chains were all read from a single sample in a study of blood T cell repertoires in COVID-19. Sequencing was performed with immunoSEQ multiplex PCR; in TCRdb, only in-frame clones are kept and a portion is missing. The sample has 100,000 to 120,000 clones, 88% seen once; the top ten hold 8% to 8.5%. Material for sequencing was peripheral blood. Receptor source: a woman in her sixties or seventies who had recovered from COVID-19.

The rearrangement links TRBV7-3 to TRBJ2-5; weak D call: TRBD1 (5 bases). CDR3 length: 15 residues. From germline, CDR1 is SGHTA and CDR2 FQGTGA. Trimming cost V 2 bases and J 3 bases, with 13 bases left between them. DNA for the CDR3: TGTGCCAGCAGCTTAGCAAGACAGACAAAAGAGACCCAGTACTTC. It translates to CASSLARQTKETQYF.

The chain employs TRBV5-4 and TRBJ2-5; the match to TRBD2 covers 9 bases. CDR3 size: 16 residues. After removal of 3 bases from V and 3 bases from J, the junction contained 9 bases not matched to a gene. Germline V gene data show CDR1 as SGHNT and CDR2 as YYREEE (reference sequence). CDR3 sequence: CASSYPMTSGKETQYF. As DNA, the CDR3 is TGTGCCAGCAGCTATCCGATGACTAGCGGTAAAGAGACCCAGTACTTC.